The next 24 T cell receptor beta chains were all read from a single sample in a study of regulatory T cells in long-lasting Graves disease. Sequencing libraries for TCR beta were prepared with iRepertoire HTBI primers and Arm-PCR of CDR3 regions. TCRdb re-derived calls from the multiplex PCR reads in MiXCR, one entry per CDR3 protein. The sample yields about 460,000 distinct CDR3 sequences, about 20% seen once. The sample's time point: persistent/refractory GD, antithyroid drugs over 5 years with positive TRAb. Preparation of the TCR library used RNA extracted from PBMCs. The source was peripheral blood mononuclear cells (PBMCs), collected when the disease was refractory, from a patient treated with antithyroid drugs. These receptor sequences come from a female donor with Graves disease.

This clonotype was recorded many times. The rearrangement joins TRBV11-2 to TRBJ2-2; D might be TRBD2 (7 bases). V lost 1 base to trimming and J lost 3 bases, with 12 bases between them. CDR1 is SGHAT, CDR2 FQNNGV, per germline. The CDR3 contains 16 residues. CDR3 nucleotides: TGTGCCAGCAGCTTAGTCGGGGAGGGGGACACCGGGGAGCTGTTTTTT. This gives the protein CASSLVGEGDTGELFF.

The CDR3 DNA follows: TGTGCCAGTATGGCACCGGACAGGGCCAGGGGCTACACCTTC. It specifies CASMAPDRARGYTF. J is TRBJ1-2 and V is TRBV19, with 8 positions matching TRBD1. The V and J ends lost 7 bases and 8 bases, in that order; junction bases with no gene match: 12. The CDR3 loop spans 14 amino acids. Germline V gene sequence: CDR1 LNHDA, CDR2 SQIVND (reference sequence).

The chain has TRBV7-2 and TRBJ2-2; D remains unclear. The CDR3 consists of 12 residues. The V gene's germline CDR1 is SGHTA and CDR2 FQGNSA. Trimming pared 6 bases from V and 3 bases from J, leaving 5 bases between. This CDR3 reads CASRIDTGELFF. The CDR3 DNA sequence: TGTGCCAGCAGAATAGACACCGGGGAGCTGTTTTTT.

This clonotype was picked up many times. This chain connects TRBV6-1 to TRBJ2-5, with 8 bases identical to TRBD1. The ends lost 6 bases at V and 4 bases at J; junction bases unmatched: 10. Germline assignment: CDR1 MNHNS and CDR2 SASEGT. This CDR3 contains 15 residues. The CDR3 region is CASRKETGVGETQYF. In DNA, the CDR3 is TGTGCCAGCAGGAAGGAGACAGGGGTGGGAGAGACCCAGTACTTC.

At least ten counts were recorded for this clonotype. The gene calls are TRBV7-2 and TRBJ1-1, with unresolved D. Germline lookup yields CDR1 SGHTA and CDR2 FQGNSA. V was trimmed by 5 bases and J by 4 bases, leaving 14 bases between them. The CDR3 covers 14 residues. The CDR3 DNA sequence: TGTGCCAGCAGCCCTTTAACCCTGAGCACTGAAGCTTTCTTT. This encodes CASSPLTLSTEAFF.

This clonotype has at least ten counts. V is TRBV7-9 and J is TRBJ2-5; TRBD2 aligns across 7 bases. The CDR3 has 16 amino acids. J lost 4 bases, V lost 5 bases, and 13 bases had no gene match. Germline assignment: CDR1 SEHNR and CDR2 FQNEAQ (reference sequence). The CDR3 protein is CASSRTGEGFRETQYF. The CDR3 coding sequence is TGTGCCAGCAGCCGTACGGGGGAGGGCTTCCGAGAGACCCAGTACTTC.

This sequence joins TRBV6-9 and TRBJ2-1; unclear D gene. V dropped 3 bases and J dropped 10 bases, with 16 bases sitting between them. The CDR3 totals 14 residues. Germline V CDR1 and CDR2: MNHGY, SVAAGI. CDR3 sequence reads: CASSYSGLVSEQFF. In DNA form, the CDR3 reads TGTGCCAGCAGTTACTCTGGGTTGGTATCCGAGCAGTTCTTC.

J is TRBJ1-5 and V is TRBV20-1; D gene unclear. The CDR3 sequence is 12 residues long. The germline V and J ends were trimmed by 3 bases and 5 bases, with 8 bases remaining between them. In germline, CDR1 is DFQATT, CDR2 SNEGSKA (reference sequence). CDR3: CSASGEDQPQHF. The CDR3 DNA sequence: TGCAGTGCTAGTGGGGAGGATCAGCCCCAGCATTTT.

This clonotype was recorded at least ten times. The CDR3 sequence: CASRGTSGLGGETQYF. For the CDR3, the DNA is TGTGCCAGCAGAGGGACTAGCGGCCTTGGAGGAGAGACCCAGTACTTC. This chain connects TRBV6-1 to TRBJ2-5; 11 positions match TRBD2. CDR1 is MNHNS, CDR2 SASEGT, per germline. The CDR3 covers 16 residues. The trim removed 6 bases at V and 4 bases at J, leaving 10 bases unmatched.

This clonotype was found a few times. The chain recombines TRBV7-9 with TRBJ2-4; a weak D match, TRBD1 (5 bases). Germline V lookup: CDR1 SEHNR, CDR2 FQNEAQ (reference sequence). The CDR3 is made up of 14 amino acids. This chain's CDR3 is CASTDTLAKNIQYF. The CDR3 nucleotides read TGTGCTTCGACGGACACACTAGCCAAAAACATTCAGTACTTC.

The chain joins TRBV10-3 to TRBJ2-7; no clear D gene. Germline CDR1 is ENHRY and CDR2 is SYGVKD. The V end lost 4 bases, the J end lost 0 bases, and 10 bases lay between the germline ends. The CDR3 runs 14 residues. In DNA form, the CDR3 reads TGTGCCATCAGTGGGCAGACTTACTCCTACGAGCAGTACTTC. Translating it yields CAISGQTYSYEQYF.

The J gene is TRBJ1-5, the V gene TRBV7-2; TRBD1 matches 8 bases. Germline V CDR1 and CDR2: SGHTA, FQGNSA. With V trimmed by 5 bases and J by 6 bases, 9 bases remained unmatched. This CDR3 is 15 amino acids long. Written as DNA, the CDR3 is TGTGCCAGCAGCACCTCAACAGGGGGTAGTCAGCCCCAGCATTTT. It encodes CASSTSTGGSQPQHF.

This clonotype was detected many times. CDR3 sequence: CASSDIRAYGYTF. The CDR3 region has the DNA TGTGCCAGCAGCGACATTCGGGCCTATGGCTACACCTTC. The chain is built from TRBV11-2 and TRBJ1-2; unclear D gene. Germline CDR1 and CDR2: SGHAT and FQNNGV. The CDR3 is made up of 13 amino acids. The V end lost 5 bases, the J end lost 4 bases, and 11 bases lay between the germline ends.

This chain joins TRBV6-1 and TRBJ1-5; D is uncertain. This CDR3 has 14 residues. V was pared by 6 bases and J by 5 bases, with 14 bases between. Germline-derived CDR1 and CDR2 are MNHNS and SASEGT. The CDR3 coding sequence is TGTGCCAGCAGCCCCATGGGAGAGTATCAGCCCCAGCATTTT. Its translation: CASSPMGEYQPQHF.

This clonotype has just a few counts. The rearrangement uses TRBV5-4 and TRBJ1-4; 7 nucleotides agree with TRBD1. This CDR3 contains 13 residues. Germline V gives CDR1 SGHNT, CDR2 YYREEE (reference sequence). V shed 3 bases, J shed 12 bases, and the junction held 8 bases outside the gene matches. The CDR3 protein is CASSSTGAEELFF. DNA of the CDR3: TGTGCCAGCAGCTCCACAGGGGCAGAAGAACTGTTTTTT.

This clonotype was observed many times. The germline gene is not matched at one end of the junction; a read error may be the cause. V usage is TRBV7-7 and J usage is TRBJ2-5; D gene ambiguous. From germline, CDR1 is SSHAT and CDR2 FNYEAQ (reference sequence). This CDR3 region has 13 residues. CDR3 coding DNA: TGTGCTAGCAGCCGTGCTCCGGGAGAGACCCAGTACTTC. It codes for CASSRAPGETQYF.

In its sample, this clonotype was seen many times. The CDR3 nucleotides are TGTGCCAGCAGTAATCCGACGGATTATCAGCCCCAGCATTTT. This encodes CASSNPTDYQPQHF. The rearrangement joins TRBV2 to TRBJ1-5; no firm D call. This CDR3 region has 14 residues. CDR1 and CDR2 (germline): SNHLY, FYNNEI. The V and J ends lost 5 bases and 5 bases respectively, with 13 bases between them. The whole variable domain, filled in from reference TRBV2 and TRBJ1-5, reads EPEVTQTPSHQVTQMGQEVILRCVPISNHLYFYWYRQILGQKVEFLVSFYNNEISEKSEIFDDQFSVERPDGSNFTLKIRSTKLEDSAMYFCASSNPTDYQPQHFGDGTRLSIL.

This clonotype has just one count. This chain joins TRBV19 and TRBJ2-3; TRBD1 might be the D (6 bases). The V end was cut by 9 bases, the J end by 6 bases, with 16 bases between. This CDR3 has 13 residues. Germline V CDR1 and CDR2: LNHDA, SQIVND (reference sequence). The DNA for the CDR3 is TGTGCCAGCGGGGATACAGGGATTGATACGCAGTATTTT. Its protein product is CASGDTGIDTQYF. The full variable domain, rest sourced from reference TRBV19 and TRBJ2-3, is DGGITQSPKYLFRKEGQNVTLSCEQNLNHDAMYWYRQDPGQGLRLIYYSQIVNDFQKGDIAEGYSVSREKKESFPLTVTSAQKNPTAFYLCASGDTGIDTQYFGPGTRLTVL.

The CDR3 DNA reads as TGTGCCAGCAGTTTCAGGGGGCGGGACACCGGGGAGCTGTTTTTT. Translating gives CASSFRGRDTGELFF. The chain combines TRBV12-3 or TRBV12-4 with TRBJ2-2, with TRBD1 identical over 8 bases. This CDR3 region has 15 residues. Losses at the gene ends were 3 bases for V and 3 bases for J; bases not matched to a gene: 3.

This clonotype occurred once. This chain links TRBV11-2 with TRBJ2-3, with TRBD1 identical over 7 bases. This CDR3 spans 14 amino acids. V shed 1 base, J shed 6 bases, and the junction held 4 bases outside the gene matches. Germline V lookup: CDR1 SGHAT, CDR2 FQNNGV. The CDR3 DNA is TGTGCCAGCAGCTTAGGACAGGGCATGGATACGCAGTATTTT. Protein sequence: CASSLGQGMDTQYF.

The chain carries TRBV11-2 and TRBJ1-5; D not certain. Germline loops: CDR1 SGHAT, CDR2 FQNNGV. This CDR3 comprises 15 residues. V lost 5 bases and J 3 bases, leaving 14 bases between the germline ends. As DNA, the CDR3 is TGTGCCAGCAGCCCGGGCTTTAACACCAATCAGCCCCAGCATTTT. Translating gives CASSPGFNTNQPQHF.

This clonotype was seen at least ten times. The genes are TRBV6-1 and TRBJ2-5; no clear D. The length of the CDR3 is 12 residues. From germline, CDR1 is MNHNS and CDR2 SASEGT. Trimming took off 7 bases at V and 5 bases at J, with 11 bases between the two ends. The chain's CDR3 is CASTNQAETQYF. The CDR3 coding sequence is TGTGCCAGCACAAACCAGGCGGAGACCCAGTACTTC.

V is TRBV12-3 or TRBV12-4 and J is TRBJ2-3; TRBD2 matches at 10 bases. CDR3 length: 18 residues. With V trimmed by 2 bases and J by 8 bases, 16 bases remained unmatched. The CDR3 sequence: CASSLSGTSEGLGGTQYF. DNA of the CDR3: TGTGCCAGCAGTTTATCGGGGACTAGCGAGGGGTTGGGGGGTACGCAGTATTTT.

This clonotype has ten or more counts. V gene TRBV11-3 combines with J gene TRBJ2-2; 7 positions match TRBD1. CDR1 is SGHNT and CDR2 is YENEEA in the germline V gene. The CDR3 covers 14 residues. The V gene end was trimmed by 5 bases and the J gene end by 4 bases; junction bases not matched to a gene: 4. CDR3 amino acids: CASSRTGRTGELFF. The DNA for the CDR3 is TGTGCCAGCAGCCGGACAGGCCGCACCGGGGAGCTGTTTTTT.